These 16 T cell receptor beta chains originate from one sample sequenced in a study of tumor-infiltrating lymphocytes in localized non-small cell lung cancer. Produced via immunoSEQ multiplex PCR; TCRdb's table is partial and in-frame only. The sample lists about 24,000 clones, approximately 64% occurring once. Sequences were obtained from lung tumor tissue. The receptor source for this set is a human donor with non-small cell lung cancer.

V usage is TRBV2 and J usage is TRBJ1-3; 9 positions agree with TRBD1. Trimming removed 4 bases from V and 0 bases from J; junction bases left unmatched: 4. From germline, CDR1 is SNHLY and CDR2 FYNNEI. CDR3 length: 16 residues. This chain's CDR3 is CASSGGQGYSGNTIYF. DNA for the CDR3: TGTGCCAGCAGTGGGGGACAGGGTTACTCTGGAAACACCATATATTTT.

This chain joins TRBV5-1 and TRBJ2-7; tentative D call: TRBD1 (5 bases). The length of the CDR3 is 15 residues. The germline gives CDR1 SGHRS, CDR2 YFSETQ. V lost 4 bases and J 0 bases, leaving 14 bases between the germline ends. In DNA form, the CDR3 reads TGCGCCAGCAGCACTACAGGTCTCCGCTCCTACGAGCAGTACTTC. It is translated as CASSTTGLRSYEQYF.

The chain joins TRBV7-3 to TRBJ2-7; either TRBD1 or TRBD2 may fit D (6 bases each). The CDR3 loop spans 14 amino acids. Per the germline V gene, CDR1 is SGHTA and CDR2 is FQGTGA. The germline V and J ends were trimmed by 2 bases and 4 bases, with 12 bases remaining between them. Written as DNA, the CDR3 is TGTGCCAGCAGCTTATACGGGGGCGGATACGAGCAGTACTTC. It encodes CASSLYGGGYEQYF. Combining the CDR3 with reference TRBV7-3 and TRBJ2-7 gives the whole variable domain GAGVSQTPSNKVTEKGKYVELRCDPISGHTALYWYRQSLGQGPEFLIYFQGTGAADDSGLPNDRFFAVRPEGSVSTLKIQRTERGDSAVYLCASSLYGGGYEQYFGPGTRLTVT.

The chain couples TRBV7-3 to TRBJ2-3, with a possible D match to TRBD1 (5 bases). CDR3 length: 12 amino acids. Deletions cut 5 bases from V and 5 bases from J, with 8 bases between. Germline V gene sequence: CDR1 SGHTA, CDR2 FQGTGA. CDR3 nucleotides: TGTGCCAGCAGCCGTGACAGAGATACGCAGTATTTT. Translated: CASSRDRDTQYF.

This clone was recorded a few times. The same CDR3 arises from other DNA sequences in this sample as well. This chain joins TRBV19 and TRBJ2-3, with D perhaps matching TRBD2 (5 bases). The CDR3 sequence is 10 residues long. V was trimmed by 7 bases and J by 6 bases, leaving 5 bases between them. Germline CDR1 is LNHDA and CDR2 is SQIVND (reference sequence). This chain's CDR3 is CASTGDTQYF. CDR3 in DNA: TGTGCCAGTACGGGGGATACGCAGTATTTT.

V and J are TRBV2 and TRBJ2-5; 10 nucleotides agree with TRBD1. With 2 bases clipped from V and 4 bases from J, the junction kept 4 bases outside the gene matches. The germline V gene has CDR1 SNHLY and CDR2 FYNNEI. CDR3 length: 15 residues. The CDR3 DNA reads TGTGCCAGCAGTGAAAGGGACAGGGGAGCAGAGACCCAGTACTTC. Its translation is CASSERDRGAETQYF.

CDR3 DNA sequence: TGTGCCAGCAGTTTAACATCTAGCACAGATACGCAGTATTTT. It encodes CASSLTSSTDTQYF. The chain recombines TRBV27 with TRBJ2-3; D remains unclear. The V gene lost 2 bases and the J gene lost 0 bases, with 6 bases spanning the gap. The CDR3 runs to 14 residues. Germline V CDR1 and CDR2: MNHEY, SMNVEV (reference sequence).

The chain combines TRBV6-1 with TRBJ1-2; the D gene is possibly TRBD1 (6 bases). Trimming took off 4 bases at V and 8 bases at J, with 11 bases between the two ends. The germline V gene encodes CDR1 MNHNS and CDR2 SASEGT. CDR3 length: 12 residues. The CDR3 sequence is CASSAGEGGYTF. The CDR3 DNA reads as TGTGCCAGCAGTGCAGGGGAAGGCGGCTACACCTTC.

The rearrangement links TRBV11-2 to TRBJ2-3; D is perhaps TRBD1 (5 bases). Germline V gene sequence: CDR1 SGHAT, CDR2 FQNNGV. The CDR3 loop spans 12 amino acids. V lost 5 bases to trimming and J lost 8 bases, with 11 bases between them. CDR3 amino acids: CASSIDSLTQYF. The CDR3 DNA reads TGTGCCAGCAGCATTGACAGCCTTACGCAGTATTTT.

The table lists this clone with a few counts. The V gene is TRBV6-1, the J gene TRBJ1-5; 8 nucleotides agree with TRBD1. From germline, CDR1 is MNHNS and CDR2 SASEGT. The trim removed 3 bases at V and 7 bases at J, leaving 8 bases unmatched. There are 15 residues in the CDR3. The CDR3 loop reads CASSEDGQGGQPQHF. As DNA, the CDR3 is TGTGCCAGCAGTGAGGACGGACAGGGTGGACAGCCCCAGCATTTT.

The genes are TRBV6-1 and TRBJ2-3; D not certain. The CDR3 has 12 amino acids. V was trimmed by 6 bases and J by 5 bases, leaving 9 bases between them. Per germline, CDR1 MNHNS and CDR2 SASEGT. The CDR3 loop is CASSAFGDTQYF. CDR3 DNA: TGTGCCAGCAGCGCCTTCGGAGATACGCAGTATTTT.

This sequence joins TRBV5-6 and TRBJ1-1; weak D call: TRBD1 (5 bases). V was cut by 1 base and J by 7 bases, with 14 bases left in between. From germline, CDR1 is SGHDT and CDR2 YYEEEE. This CDR3 comprises 14 residues. CDR3 coding DNA: TGTGCCAGCAGCTTGTCTTATAGGGGAGGTGAAGCTTTCTTT. It yields the protein CASSLSYRGGEAFF.

The CDR3 loop is CASSWQGSGANVLTF. Here the CDR3 DNA reads TGCGCCAGCAGCTGGCAGGGGTCTGGGGCCAACGTCCTGACTTTC. The J gene is TRBJ2-6, the V gene TRBV5-1; D might be TRBD1 (6 bases). The V end was cut by 3 bases, the J end by 1 base, with 8 bases between. Germline assignment: CDR1 SGHRS and CDR2 YFSETQ. The CDR3 sequence is 15 residues long.

This clone is a singleton in its sample. This chain uses TRBV2 with TRBJ2-7; perhaps D is TRBD1 or TRBD2 (6 bases each). The length of the CDR3 is 13 residues. Germline V gene lookup returns CDR1 SNHLY and CDR2 FYNNEI. V was cut by 4 bases and J by 5 bases, with 12 bases left in between. Written as DNA, the CDR3 is TGTGCCAGCAGTGCCCGGGGGCGGGACGAGCAGTACTTC. Its protein product is CASSARGRDEQYF.

The chain employs TRBV5-1 and TRBJ2-1; D is perhaps TRBD2 (6 bases). V was cut by 4 bases and J by 9 bases, with 26 bases left in between. The CDR3 is 17 residues long. The germline V gene has CDR1 SGHRS and CDR2 YFSETQ. CDR3 in amino acids: CASSPGGRDSLWGEQFF. CDR3 DNA sequence: TGCGCCAGCAGCCCCGGAGGTCGGGACTCGCTTTGGGGTGAGCAGTTCTTC.

This chain joins TRBV10-3 and TRBJ1-5, with D possibly being TRBD1 (5 bases). This CDR3 is built from 14 residues. V was pared by 0 bases and J by 5 bases, with 8 bases between. Per the germline V gene, CDR1 is ENHRY and CDR2 is SYGVKD. Here the CDR3 reads CAISESREYQPQHF. CDR3 DNA sequence: TGTGCCATCAGTGAGTCCAGGGAATATCAGCCCCAGCATTTT.